One and the same sample provided the 31 T cell receptor beta chains below, sequenced in a study of T cells after yellow fever vaccination. TCRdb reanalysed the 5' RACE reads using MiXCR and keeps one entry per CDR3 protein. The sample lists some 320,000 distinct CDR3 sequences, roughly 4.3% occurring once. Sample: PBMCs, taken 15 days after the yellow fever booster vaccination. Every receptor here comes from a man younger than 35 who received the YFV17D yellow fever vaccine.

This clonotype has more than one count but fewer than ten. V and J are TRBV28 and TRBJ2-5; D gene unclear. The CDR3 covers 10 residues. The V and J ends lost 10 bases and 1 base respectively, with 4 bases between them. Germline V gives CDR1 MDHEN, CDR2 SYDVKM. The CDR3 loop is CATLQETQYF. DNA for the CDR3: TGTGCCACCCTCCAAGAGACCCAGTACTTC.

At least ten counts were recorded for this clonotype. The rearrangement joins TRBV7-9 to TRBJ1-6, with D hard to call. CDR1 and CDR2 from the germline V gene are SEHNR and FQNEAQ (reference sequence). This CDR3 contains 13 residues. The ends were cut back, 7 bases at V and 4 bases at J, with 8 bases in the middle. The chain's CDR3 is CASKSRYNSPLHF. As DNA, the CDR3 is TGTGCCAGCAAGTCGCGATATAATTCACCCCTCCACTTT.

The V gene is TRBV6-2 or TRBV6-3, the J gene TRBJ2-7; 7 nucleotides line up with TRBD1. Germline V CDR1 and CDR2: MNHEY, SVGEGT. This CDR3 has 15 amino acids. After removal of 4 bases from V and 3 bases from J, the junction contained 9 bases not matched to a gene. CDR3: CASSFERDSGYEQYF. CDR3 bases: TGTGCCAGCAGTTTTGAAAGGGACAGTGGCTACGAGCAGTACTTC.

This clonotype was detected only a few times. The V gene is TRBV18, the J gene TRBJ2-7; either TRBD1 or TRBD2 may fit D (7 bases each). The CDR3 totals 15 residues. Between the trimmed V and J ends, which lost 3 bases and 5 bases, there was a span of 17 bases. The V gene's germline CDR1 is KGHSH and CDR2 LQKENI. Here the CDR3 reads CASSPFSGGVHEQYF. The CDR3 nucleotides are TGTGCCAGCTCACCCTTTTCAGGGGGGGTCCACGAGCAGTACTTC. Full variable domain (outside the CDR3, taken from reference TRBV18 and TRBJ2-7): NAGVMQNPRHLVRRRGQEARLRCSPMKGHSHVYWYRQLPEEGLKFMVYLQKENIIDESGMPKERFSAEFPKEGPSILRIQQVVRGDSAAYFCASSPFSGGVHEQYFGPGTRLTVT.

In this sample, this clonotype turned up many times. This chain links TRBV20-1 with TRBJ2-3; D unclear. Germline V gene data show CDR1 as DFQATT and CDR2 as SNEGSKA (reference sequence). Trimming took 6 bases from V and 0 from J, leaving 7 bases between them. CDR3 length: 12 amino acids. The chain's CDR3 is CSARPSTDTQYF. As DNA, the CDR3 is TGCAGTGCCCGTCCAAGCACAGATACGCAGTATTTT.

This clonotype was seen repeatedly, ten times or more. The rearrangement links TRBV15 to TRBJ2-1; D is ambiguous. The CDR3 is made up of 13 amino acids. Germline CDR1 reads LNHNV; CDR2 reads YYDKDF (reference sequence). The germline V and J ends were trimmed by 1 base and 6 bases, with 7 bases remaining between them. The CDR3 nucleotides read TGTGCCACCAGCAGAGTAGCATCCAATGAGCAGTTCTTC. It specifies CATSRVASNEQFF.

This clonotype came up many times. The V and J genes are TRBV6-2 or TRBV6-3 and TRBJ2-1; D might be TRBD2 (5 bases). Germline values: CDR1 MNHEY, CDR2 SVGEGT. The CDR3 loop spans 15 amino acids. V was clipped by 6 bases and J by 1 base, with 13 bases between them. As DNA, the CDR3 is TGTGCCAGCAGAACTGGACTGCGGTCCTACAATGAGCAGTTCTTC. It is translated as CASRTGLRSYNEQFF.

Ten or more counts support this clonotype. J is TRBJ1-1 and V is TRBV5-1, with 7 bases that match TRBD1. V was pared by 1 base and J by 0 bases, with 12 bases of the junction left unmatched. Per the germline V gene, CDR1 is SGHRS and CDR2 is YFSETQ. This CDR3 spans 18 amino acids. CDR3 protein: CASSLYPPGGGMNTEAFF. The CDR3 DNA sequence: TGCGCCAGCAGCTTGTATCCGCCAGGGGGGGGCATGAACACTGAAGCTTTCTTT.

This clonotype was observed many times. This sequence joins TRBV7-2 and TRBJ1-1; 11 positions match TRBD1. Looked up from germline, CDR1 is SGHTA and CDR2 is FQGNSA. This CDR3 is built from 16 residues. The trim removed 6 bases at V and 0 bases at J, leaving 6 bases unmatched. The CDR3 here is CASSGQGAFMNTEAFF. In DNA form, the CDR3 reads TGTGCCAGCAGTGGACAGGGGGCTTTTATGAACACTGAAGCTTTCTTT.

At least ten counts were recorded for this clonotype. The chain employs TRBV20-1 and TRBJ2-5; possible D gene TRBD1, 6 bases. The CDR3 consists of 14 residues. Trimming took off 7 bases at V and 3 bases at J, with 18 bases between the two ends. CDR1 is DFQATT, CDR2 SNEGSKA, per germline (reference sequence). For the CDR3, the DNA is TGCAGTGTTCCCGGACGGACAGTAAAAGAGACCCAGTACTTC. This gives the protein CSVPGRTVKETQYF.

This clonotype was observed at least ten times. J is TRBJ1-1 and V is TRBV9; no clear D gene. Germline V gene lookup returns CDR1 SGDLS and CDR2 YYNGEE. V was trimmed by 4 bases and J by 5 bases, leaving 15 bases between them. This CDR3 comprises 14 residues. The CDR3 is CASSPGSRDTEAFF. The CDR3 DNA reads TGTGCCAGCAGCCCGGGATCGCGCGATACTGAAGCTTTCTTT.

This clonotype was counted between two and nine times. The chain uses TRBV9 and TRBJ2-1; possible D gene TRBD1, 5 bases. Germline lookup yields CDR1 SGDLS and CDR2 YYNGEE. The CDR3 is 13 amino acids. V was clipped by 0 bases and J by 4 bases, with 5 bases between them. The CDR3, as DNA: TGTGCCAGCAGCGTAGCAGGGTACAATGAGCAGTTCTTC. Amino acids: CASSVAGYNEQFF.

Ten or more counts support this clonotype. The rearrangement uses TRBV7-6 and TRBJ1-4; D might be TRBD1 (5 bases). Looked up from germline, CDR1 is SGHVS and CDR2 is FNYEAQ. The V gene lost 5 bases and the J gene lost 0 bases, with 13 bases spanning the gap. The CDR3 totals 16 residues. The CDR3 DNA reads as TGTGCCAGCAGCATTTACTCGACAGCAACTAATGAAAAACTGTTTTTT. It codes for CASSIYSTATNEKLFF.

The chain combines TRBV20-1 with TRBJ1-1, with D tentatively TRBD1 (6 bases). Germline CDR1 DFQATT, CDR2 SNEGSKA (reference sequence). The V end was cut by 2 bases, the J end by 4 bases, with 14 bases between. The CDR3 loop spans 14 amino acids. The CDR3 region is CSARSWGAPTEAFF. The CDR3 region has the DNA TGCAGTGCTAGATCATGGGGGGCGCCCACTGAAGCTTTCTTT.

The V call is TRBV30, the J call TRBJ1-1, with 7 bases lining up with TRBD1. The CDR3 runs 13 residues. CDR1 and CDR2 from the germline V gene are GTSNPN and SVGIG (reference sequence). The V segment lost 5 bases and the J segment 4 bases; nucleotides outside the gene matches: 7. The CDR3 DNA follows: TGTGCCTGGGAATCAGGGGGTCTCACTGAAGCTTTCTTT. Protein: CAWESGGLTEAFF.

This clonotype has at least ten counts. The V call is TRBV5-5, the J call TRBJ2-7; D is unclear. Between the trimmed V and J ends, which lost 2 bases and 0 bases, there was a span of 9 bases. The CDR3 extends over 14 amino acids. CDR1 is SGHKS and CDR2 is YYEKEE in the germline V gene (reference sequence). The CDR3 is CASSFITASYEQYF. CDR3 bases: TGTGCCAGCAGCTTTATCACGGCCTCCTACGAGCAGTACTTC. The whole variable domain, filled in from reference TRBV5-5 and TRBJ2-7, reads DAGVTQSPTHLIKTRGQQVTLRCSPISGHKSVSWYQQVLGQGPQFIFQYYEKEERGRGNFPDRFSARQFPNYSSELNVNALLLGDSALYLCASSFITASYEQYFGPGTRLTVT.

In its sample, this clonotype was seen a few times. The V and J genes are TRBV3-1 and TRBJ2-3; D gene ambiguous. The V end was cut by 1 base, the J end by 4 bases, with 12 bases between. Per germline, CDR1 LGHDT and CDR2 YNNKEL (reference sequence). This CDR3 is 15 amino acids long. CDR3 coding DNA: TGTGCCAGCAGCCAAGGCCCGACGATGGCAGATACGCAGTATTTT. Translating gives CASSQGPTMADTQYF.

This clonotype was seen only a few times. The chain links TRBV12-3 or TRBV12-4 to TRBJ1-1; unclear D gene. Trimming took 3 bases from V and 7 from J, leaving 12 bases between them. The CDR3 totals 13 residues. CDR3 nucleotide sequence: TGTGCCAGCAGTTTTGGGCAGACTTTTGAAGCTTTCTTT. It codes for CASSFGQTFEAFF.

This clonotype was detected ten times or more. The chain carries TRBV6-5 and TRBJ2-7, with D uncertain. Trimming removed 0 bases at V and 0 bases at J, with 6 bases between. Germline V gene lookup returns CDR1 MNHEY and CDR2 SVGAGI. This CDR3 is 14 amino acids long. CDR3 protein: CASSYSPSSYEQYF. The CDR3 DNA reads TGTGCCAGCAGTTACTCACCGAGCTCCTACGAGCAGTACTTC.

The V gene is TRBV6-2 or TRBV6-3, the J gene TRBJ2-5, with 10 bases that match TRBD2. Germline CDR1 reads MNHEY; CDR2 reads SVGEGT. The CDR3 has 15 amino acids. J gave up 2 bases and V 2 bases, and 2 bases lay outside the gene matches. The CDR3 DNA sequence: TGTGCCAGCAGTTACCTGACTAGCGGGCAAGAGACCCAGTACTTC. Protein: CASSYLTSGQETQYF.

A few counts support this clonotype. The V gene is TRBV10-3, the J gene TRBJ1-2; 9 bases map to TRBD1. CDR1 and CDR2 from the germline V gene are ENHRY and SYGVKD. The CDR3 loop spans 16 amino acids. V lost 6 bases to trimming and J lost 0 bases; unmatched junction nucleotides: 8. CDR3 nucleotide sequence: TGTGCCATCAGCGCTCTCGGGACAGGGCCTAACTATGGCTACACCTTC. It yields the protein CAISALGTGPNYGYTF.

In its sample, this clonotype was seen a few times. The chain employs TRBV3-1 and TRBJ1-3; D uncertain. This CDR3 spans 15 amino acids. V gave up 4 bases and J gave up 5 bases, with 15 bases separating them. Germline V CDR1 and CDR2: LGHDT, YNNKEL (reference sequence). The CDR3 sequence is CASSPLSTRRNTIYF. CDR3 nucleotides: TGTGCCAGCAGCCCCCTATCAACCCGTCGAAACACCATATATTTT.

This clonotype was counted many times. This chain uses TRBV7-2 with TRBJ2-7; 7 nucleotides agree with TRBD2. Trimming took 2 bases from V and 5 from J; bases not matched to a gene: 9. CDR1 SGHTA and CDR2 FQGNSA come from the germline V gene. This CDR3 spans 15 amino acids. The CDR3 DNA follows: TGTGCCAGCAGCTTATTCGGGGGGTCCAGAAACGAGCAGTACGTC. This sequence encodes CASSLFGGSRNEQYV.

This clonotype has more than one count but fewer than ten. The rearrangement joins TRBV4-1 to TRBJ2-1; D is possibly TRBD1 or TRBD2 (7 bases each). Germline CDR1 is MGHRA and CDR2 is YSYEKL. V was shortened by 1 base and J by 2 bases, with 12 bases between the two germline ends. CDR3 size: 16 residues. CDR3 protein: CASSQGDSGAYNEQFF. The CDR3, as DNA: TGCGCCAGCAGCCAAGGGGACAGCGGGGCCTACAATGAGCAGTTCTTC.

This clonotype came up many times. The gene calls are TRBV5-1 and TRBJ2-1; 10 bases line up with TRBD2. Looked up from germline, CDR1 is SGHRS and CDR2 is YFSETQ. CDR3 length: 17 amino acids. The junction had 9 bases not matched to a gene; V was cut back by 2 bases and J by 4 bases. The DNA of the CDR3 is TGCGCCAGCAGCTTTGCGTCGACTAGCGGGTTTTACAATGAGCAGTTCTTC. This codes for CASSFASTSGFYNEQFF.

This clonotype was found a few times. This chain links TRBV2 with TRBJ1-1; maybe TRBD1 (5 bases). V gave up 9 bases and J gave up 1 base, with 12 bases separating them. This CDR3 has 13 residues. Germline V gene lookup returns CDR1 SNHLY and CDR2 FYNNEI. Written as DNA, the CDR3 is TGTGCCAGGAAGGGACCTACGAACACTGAAGCTTTCTTT. Amino acid sequence: CARKGPTNTEAFF.

This clonotype was recorded many times. V and J are TRBV3-1 and TRBJ1-5; D not resolved. The CDR3 spans 12 residues. The V and J ends lost 1 base and 7 bases respectively, with 5 bases between them. Germline CDR1 reads LGHDT; CDR2 reads YNNKEL (reference sequence). Written as DNA, the CDR3 is TGTGCCAGCAGCCAAGTCGGACAGCCCCAGCATTTT. It translates to CASSQVGQPQHF.

This clonotype has a count of ten or more. The CDR3: CASSLGTSDTDTQYF. The CDR3 nucleotides read TGTGCCAGCAGCTTGGGGACTAGCGACACAGATACGCAGTATTTT. The chain links TRBV5-4 to TRBJ2-3; 9 nucleotides align to TRBD2. Trimming cost V 0 bases and J 2 bases; bases outside gene matches: 1. The CDR3 is 15 amino acids. The germline CDR1 and CDR2 sequences are SGHNT and YYREEE (reference sequence).

Many counts were recorded for this clonotype. CDR3 amino acids: CASSLSQGASNTGELFF. In DNA, the CDR3 is TGTGCCAGCAGTTTGAGTCAGGGGGCTTCGAACACCGGGGAGCTGTTTTTT. This sequence joins TRBV28 and TRBJ2-2; TRBD1 matches 8 bases. Germline lookup yields CDR1 MDHEN and CDR2 SYDVKM. J lost 0 bases, V lost 3 bases, and 6 bases had no gene match. This CDR3 is built from 17 residues.

The genes are TRBV7-2 and TRBJ1-1; TRBD1 aligns across 9 bases. The germline V gene has CDR1 SGHTA and CDR2 FQGNSA. The V gene end was trimmed by 1 base and the J gene end by 4 bases; junction bases not matched to a gene: 13. The CDR3 extends over 18 amino acids. The CDR3 loop reads CASSLVGTGSVRGTEAFF. CDR3 in DNA: TGTGCCAGCAGCTTAGTTGGGACAGGGAGCGTCCGCGGCACTGAAGCTTTCTTT.

The sample holds many counts of this clonotype. V is TRBV5-1 and J is TRBJ1-6; D may be TRBD1 (5 bases). V lost 4 bases and J 9 bases, leaving 14 bases between the germline ends. This CDR3 has 14 residues. CDR1 SGHRS and CDR2 YFSETQ come from the germline V gene. CDR3: CASSTGTTGSPLHF. CDR3 DNA sequence: TGCGCCAGCAGCACCGGGACCACAGGTTCACCCCTCCACTTT.